Here is one TCR beta chain with its context. This sample was included in a study of blood T cell repertoires in COVID-19. Background on the study: Acute and convalescent COVID-19 specimens originated in the United States, Italy and Spain. In each case, the material was cDNA or gDNA derived from T cells, B-cell-depleted T cells, or PBMCs.

Original processing notes: Estimates of nucleated cell counts were drawn from the amplification of reference gene primers. Sequencing was performed with immunoSEQ multiplex PCR; in TCRdb, only in-frame clones are kept and a portion is missing. The DNA was the basis for D and trimming; V, J and clone size are from that table. The table records 95,000 to 150,000 clones, around 81% of them present only once. The germline V gene has CDR1 MNHEY and CDR2 SVGAGI. CDR3 size: 14 residues. V gave up 5 bases and J gave up 7 bases; unmatched junction bases: 5. Enrolled during active infection, Seattle patients were then followed longitudinally.

Sequencing input: peripheral blood. The TCR originated in a man aged 25-45 years with COVID-19, enrolled during active disease. V gene TRBV6-5 combines with J gene TRBJ2-1; TRBD1 matches at 10 bases. CDR3 bases: TGTGCCAGCAGTCCCGGGACAGGGGATAATGAGCAGTTCTTC. Translation: CASSPGTGDNEQFF.